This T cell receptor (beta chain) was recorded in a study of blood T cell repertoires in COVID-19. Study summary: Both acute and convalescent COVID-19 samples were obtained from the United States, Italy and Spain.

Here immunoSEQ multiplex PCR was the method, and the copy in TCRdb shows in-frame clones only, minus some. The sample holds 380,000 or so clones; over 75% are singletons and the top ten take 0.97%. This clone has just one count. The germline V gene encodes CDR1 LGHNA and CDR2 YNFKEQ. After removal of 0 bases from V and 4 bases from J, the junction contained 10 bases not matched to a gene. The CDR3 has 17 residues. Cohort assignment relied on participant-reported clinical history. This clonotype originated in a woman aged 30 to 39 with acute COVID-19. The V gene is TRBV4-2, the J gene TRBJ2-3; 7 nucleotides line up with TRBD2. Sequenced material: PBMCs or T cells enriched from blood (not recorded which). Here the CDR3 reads CASSQDIGGGGADTQYF. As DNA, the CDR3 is TGTGCCAGCAGCCAAGATATTGGCGGGGGAGGCGCAGATACGCAGTATTTT.